The 14 T cell receptor beta chains below were found in one sample sequenced in a study of T cell repertoires in cytomegalovirus infection. These receptors are not linked to any known antigen. TCRdb reprocessed the reads with MiXCR, giving one entry per CDR3 protein. This table has roughly 800,000 distinct CDR3 sequences, almost 30% appearing once. Source: cultured CD8+ T cells from PBMCs, taken from culture after CMV antigen stimulation. The receptor set was obtained from a human donor in good health (CMV status not recorded). Some clones in this sample may be carry-over from other donors' samples.

This clonotype occurred a few times. The rearrangement joins TRBV7-8 to TRBJ1-2; 7 nucleotides match TRBD1. J lost 0 bases, V lost 5 bases, and 9 bases had no gene match. CDR3 size: 16 residues. The germline V gene has CDR1 SGHVS and CDR2 FQNEAQ. This chain's CDR3 is CASSPLVGTANYGYTF. In DNA form, the CDR3 reads TGTGCCAGCAGCCCGCTAGTCGGGACAGCTAACTATGGCTACACCTTC. Full variable domain (remainder filled in from reference TRBV7-8 and TRBJ1-2): GAGVSQSPRYKVAKRGQDVALRCDPISGHVSLFWYQQALGQGPEFLTYFQNEAQLDKSGLPSDRFFAERPEGSVSTLKIQRTQQEDSAVYLCASSPLVGTANYGYTFGSGTRLTVV.

This clonotype was counted a few times. The gene calls are TRBV28 and TRBJ1-1, with D unclear. CDR3 length: 16 amino acids. Germline loops: CDR1 MDHEN, CDR2 SYDVKM. Between the trimmed V and J ends, which lost 5 bases and 1 base, there was a span of 17 bases. The CDR3 loop reads CASSPPWEIQNTEAFF. For the CDR3, the DNA is TGTGCCAGCAGTCCCCCGTGGGAGATTCAGAACACTGAAGCTTTCTTT.

This chain links TRBV7-6 with TRBJ2-3; no clear D gene. Germline V gene data show CDR1 as SGHVS and CDR2 as FNYEAQ. This CDR3 is built from 14 residues. Trimming left V 0 bases short and J 2 bases short, with 6 bases between. The CDR3 protein is CASSLAGFTDTQYF. The CDR3 DNA reads as TGTGCCAGCAGCTTAGCAGGGTTCACAGATACGCAGTATTTT.

The sample holds many counts of this clonotype. The gene calls are TRBV6-1 and TRBJ2-7, with TRBD2 matching over 8 bases. The trim removed 6 bases at V and 5 bases at J, leaving 3 bases unmatched. Germline V CDR1 and CDR2: MNHNS, SASEGT. The CDR3 is made up of 12 amino acids. The CDR3 loop is CASSSGGDEQYV. CDR3 nucleotide sequence: TGTGCCAGCAGCTCGGGGGGGGACGAGCAGTACGTC.

This clonotype was counted only a few times. The chain has TRBV7-6 and TRBJ2-5; 9 bases match TRBD2. Trimming took 6 bases from V and 3 from J; bases not matched to a gene: 5. Germline CDR1 and CDR2: SGHVS and FNYEAQ. There are 14 residues in the CDR3. CDR3 region: CASRPGTSKETQYF. The CDR3, as DNA: TGTGCCAGCAGGCCCGGGACTAGCAAAGAGACCCAGTACTTC. Together with reference TRBV7-6 and TRBJ2-5, the CDR3 gives the full variable domain: GAGVSQSPRYKVTKRGQDVALRCDPISGHVSLYWYRQALGQGPEFLTYFNYEAQQDKSGLPNDRFSAERPEGSISTLTIQRTEQRDSAMYRCASRPGTSKETQYFGPGTRLLVL.

This clonotype has only one observation. The gene calls are TRBV7-9 and TRBJ2-5, with TRBD1 identical over 7 bases. V shed 6 bases and J 4 bases; nucleotides not matched to a gene: 8. The CDR3 length is 14 residues. The V gene's germline CDR1 is SEHNR and CDR2 FQNEAQ (reference sequence). The CDR3 reads CASSYDRERETQYF. CDR3 DNA sequence: TGTGCCAGCAGTTATGACAGGGAGCGAGAGACCCAGTACTTC.

This clonotype has more than one count but fewer than ten. The chain has TRBV6-2 or TRBV6-3 and TRBJ1-1; 7 bases are shared with TRBD1. V dropped 4 bases and J dropped 0; count of bases not matched to a gene: 11. This CDR3 has 17 residues. Germline CDR1 MNHEY, CDR2 SVGEGT. This CDR3 reads CASSSLKTGTMNTEAFF. The CDR3 nucleotides read TGTGCCAGCAGTTCCCTAAAGACAGGGACCATGAACACTGAAGCTTTCTTT.

The J gene is TRBJ2-1, the V gene TRBV20-1; 7 positions agree with TRBD1. This CDR3 is built from 14 residues. Germline V CDR1 and CDR2: DFQATT, SNEGSKA (reference sequence). Written as DNA, the CDR3 is TGCAGCGGTTATGAGGACAGGACCTACAATGAGCAGTTCTTC. This translates into CSGYEDRTYNEQFF.

The chain couples TRBV6-1 to TRBJ2-7; tentatively, D is TRBD2 (6 bases). This CDR3 has 15 amino acids. Trimming left V 3 bases short and J 4 bases short, with 16 bases between. Germline CDR1 reads MNHNS; CDR2 reads SASEGT. CDR3 nucleotide sequence: TGTGCCAGCAGTGACCGGGACTTTCCTATTTACGAGCAGTACTTC. As protein: CASSDRDFPIYEQYF.

The V gene is TRBV9, the J gene TRBJ2-5; TRBD2 aligns across 9 bases. CDR3 size: 16 residues. The V segment lost 0 bases and the J segment 2 bases; nucleotides outside the gene matches: 5. Germline-derived CDR1 and CDR2 are SGDLS and YYNGEE. CDR3 nucleotides: TGTGCCAGCAGCGTAGTGGCTAGCGGGGATCAAGAGACCCAGTACTTC. Translating gives CASSVVASGDQETQYF.

The chain carries TRBV12-3 or TRBV12-4 and TRBJ2-7; a weak D match, TRBD2 (6 bases). V was clipped by 9 bases and J by 1 base, with 13 bases between them. The CDR3 length is 13 residues. Here the CDR3 DNA reads TGTGCCAGTTCGGGCGGGATGTCCTACGAGCAGTACGTC. Protein sequence: CASSGGMSYEQYV.

This clonotype appeared many times. The chain joins TRBV12-5 to TRBJ1-5, with 10 positions matching TRBD1. CDR1 is LGHNT and CDR2 is FRNRAP in the germline V gene. Trimming took 5 bases from V and 3 from J; bases not matched to a gene: 10. The CDR3 covers 17 residues. CDR3 in amino acids: CASGRPGQGWNNQPQHF. CDR3 in DNA: TGTGCTAGTGGTCGGCCGGGACAGGGGTGGAACAATCAGCCCCAGCATTTT.

This clonotype was counted a few times. This chain uses TRBV12-5 with TRBJ1-5, with D perhaps TRBD1 (6 bases). The CDR3 has 14 residues. Trimming took off 6 bases at V and 5 bases at J, with 14 bases between the two ends. CDR1 and CDR2 (germline): LGHNT, FRNRAP. The CDR3 here is CASGSGTSYQPQHF. The CDR3 DNA follows: TGTGCTAGTGGCTCCGGGACATCTTATCAGCCCCAGCATTTT.

Ten or more counts support this clonotype. This rearrangement joins TRBV7-9 to TRBJ2-7; possible D gene TRBD2, 6 bases. The V end lost 5 bases, the J end lost 7 bases, and 21 bases lay between the germline ends. Germline CDR1 SEHNR, CDR2 FQNEAQ (reference sequence). This CDR3 spans 15 amino acids. The CDR3: CASSATGGGRSEQYF. CDR3 sequence (DNA): TGTGCCAGCAGCGCGACCGGGGGAGGTCGCTCGGAGCAGTACTTC.